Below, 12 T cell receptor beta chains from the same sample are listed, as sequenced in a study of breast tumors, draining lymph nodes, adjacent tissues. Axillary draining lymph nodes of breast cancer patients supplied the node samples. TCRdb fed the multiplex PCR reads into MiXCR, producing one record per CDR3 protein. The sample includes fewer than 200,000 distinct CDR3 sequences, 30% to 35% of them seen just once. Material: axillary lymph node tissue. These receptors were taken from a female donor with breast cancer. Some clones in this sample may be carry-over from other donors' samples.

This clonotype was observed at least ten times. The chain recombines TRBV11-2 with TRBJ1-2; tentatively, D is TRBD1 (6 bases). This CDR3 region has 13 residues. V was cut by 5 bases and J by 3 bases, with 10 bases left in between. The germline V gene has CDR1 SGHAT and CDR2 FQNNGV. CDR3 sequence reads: CASSRTEDYGYTF. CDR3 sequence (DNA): TGTGCCAGCAGCCGGACAGAGGACTATGGCTACACCTTC.

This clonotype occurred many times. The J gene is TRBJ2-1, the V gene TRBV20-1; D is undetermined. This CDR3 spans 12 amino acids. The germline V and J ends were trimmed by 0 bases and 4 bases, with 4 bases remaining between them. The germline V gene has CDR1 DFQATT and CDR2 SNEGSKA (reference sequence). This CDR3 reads CSARDTYNEQFF. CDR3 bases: TGCAGTGCTAGAGACACTTACAATGAGCAGTTCTTC.

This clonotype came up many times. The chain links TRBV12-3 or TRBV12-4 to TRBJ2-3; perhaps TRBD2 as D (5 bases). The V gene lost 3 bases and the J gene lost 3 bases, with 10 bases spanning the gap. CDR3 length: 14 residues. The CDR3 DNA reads TGTGCCAGCAGTTTCCCGGACTTGACAGATACGCAGTATTTT. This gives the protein CASSFPDLTDTQYF.

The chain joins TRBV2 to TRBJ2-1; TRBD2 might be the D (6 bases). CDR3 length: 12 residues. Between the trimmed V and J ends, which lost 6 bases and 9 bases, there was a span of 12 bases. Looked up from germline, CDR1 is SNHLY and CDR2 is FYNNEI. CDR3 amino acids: CASRLALGEQFF. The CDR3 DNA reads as TGTGCCAGCAGACTAGCACTTGGTGAGCAGTTCTTC.

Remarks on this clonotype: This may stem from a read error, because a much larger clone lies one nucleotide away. The CDR3, as DNA: TGTGCCAGCAGCCATCGTAGCGGGGCCAACGAGCAGTTCTTC. This translates into CASSHRSGANEQFF. The chain recombines TRBV11-3 with TRBJ2-1; the match to TRBD2 covers 8 bases. This CDR3 is built from 14 residues. V lost 5 bases to trimming and J lost 10 bases; unmatched junction nucleotides: 10. Germline CDR1 is SGHNT and CDR2 is YENEEA.

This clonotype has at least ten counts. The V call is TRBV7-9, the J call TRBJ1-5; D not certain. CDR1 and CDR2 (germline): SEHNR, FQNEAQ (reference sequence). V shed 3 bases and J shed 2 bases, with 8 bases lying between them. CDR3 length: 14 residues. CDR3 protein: CASSLSGGNQPQHF. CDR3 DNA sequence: TGTGCCAGCAGCTTGTCCGGCGGCAATCAGCCCCAGCATTTT.

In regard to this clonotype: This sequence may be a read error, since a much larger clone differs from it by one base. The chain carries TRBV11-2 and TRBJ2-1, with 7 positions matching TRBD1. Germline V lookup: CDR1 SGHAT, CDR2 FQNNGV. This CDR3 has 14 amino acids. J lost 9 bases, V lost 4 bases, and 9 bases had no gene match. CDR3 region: CASSWTGTASEQFF. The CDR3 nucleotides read TGTGCCAGCAGCTGGACCGGGACAGCCAGTGAGCAGTTCTTC.

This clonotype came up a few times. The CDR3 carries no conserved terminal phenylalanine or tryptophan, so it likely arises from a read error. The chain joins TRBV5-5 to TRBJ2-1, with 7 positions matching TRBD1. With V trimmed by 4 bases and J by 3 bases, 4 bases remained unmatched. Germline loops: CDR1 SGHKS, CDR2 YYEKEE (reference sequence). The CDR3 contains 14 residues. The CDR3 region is CASSRGTDYNEQFL. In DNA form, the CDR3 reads TGTGCCAGCAGCAGAGGGACAGACTACAATGAGCAGTTCCTC.

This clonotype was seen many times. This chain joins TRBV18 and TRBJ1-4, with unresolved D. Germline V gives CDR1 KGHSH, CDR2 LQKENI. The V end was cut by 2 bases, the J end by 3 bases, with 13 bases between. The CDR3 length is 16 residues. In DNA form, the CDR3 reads TGTGCCAGCTCACCATCAGGAACATTATCTAATGAAAAACTGTTTTTT. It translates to CASSPSGTLSNEKLFF.

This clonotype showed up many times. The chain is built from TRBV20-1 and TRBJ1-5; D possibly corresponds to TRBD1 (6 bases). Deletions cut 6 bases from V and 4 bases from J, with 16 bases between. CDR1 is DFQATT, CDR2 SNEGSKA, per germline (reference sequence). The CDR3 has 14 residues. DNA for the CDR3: TGCAGTGCCCGTCCCGGGACATCAAATCAGCCCCAGCATTTT. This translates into CSARPGTSNQPQHF.

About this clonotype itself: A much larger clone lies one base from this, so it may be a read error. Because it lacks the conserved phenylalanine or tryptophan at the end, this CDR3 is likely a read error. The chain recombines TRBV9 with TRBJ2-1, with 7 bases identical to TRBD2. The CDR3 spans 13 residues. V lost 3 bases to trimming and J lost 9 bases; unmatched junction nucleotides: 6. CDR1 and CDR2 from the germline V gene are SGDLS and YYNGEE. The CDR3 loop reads CASSEARETEQFS. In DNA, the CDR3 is TGTGCCAGCAGCGAGGCGCGGGAGACTGAGCAGTTCTCC.

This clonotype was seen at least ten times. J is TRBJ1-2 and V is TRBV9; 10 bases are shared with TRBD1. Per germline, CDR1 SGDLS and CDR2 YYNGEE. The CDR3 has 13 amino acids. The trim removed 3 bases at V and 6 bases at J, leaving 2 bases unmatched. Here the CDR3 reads CASSGDRGHGYTF. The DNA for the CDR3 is TGTGCCAGCAGCGGTGACAGGGGGCATGGCTACACCTTC.